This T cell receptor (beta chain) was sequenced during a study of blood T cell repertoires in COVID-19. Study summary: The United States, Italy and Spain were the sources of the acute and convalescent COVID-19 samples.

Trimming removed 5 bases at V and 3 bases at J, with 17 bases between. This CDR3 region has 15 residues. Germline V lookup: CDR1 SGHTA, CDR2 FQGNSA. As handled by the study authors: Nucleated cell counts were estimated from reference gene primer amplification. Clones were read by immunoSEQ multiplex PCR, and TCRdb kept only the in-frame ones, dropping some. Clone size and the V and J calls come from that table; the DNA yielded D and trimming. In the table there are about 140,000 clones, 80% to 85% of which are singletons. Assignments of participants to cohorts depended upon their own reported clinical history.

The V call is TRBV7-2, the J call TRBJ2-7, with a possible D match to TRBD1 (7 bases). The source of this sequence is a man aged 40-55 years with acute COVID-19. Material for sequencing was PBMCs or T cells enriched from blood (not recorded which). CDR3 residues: CASSLVEGAIYEQYF. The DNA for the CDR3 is TGTGCCAGCAGCCTCGTGGAGGGGGCTATCTACGAGCAGTACTTC.